The T cell receptor (beta chain) described here comes from a study of blood T cell repertoires in COVID-19. The method was immunoSEQ multiplex PCR; TCRdb's version includes in-frame clones alone and lacks a portion of them. The data contain 150,000 to 250,000 clones, about 80% of them seen just once; the ten biggest clones take up over 6.5%. The sequencing sample was made of PBMCs or T cells enriched from blood (not recorded which). The clonotype was recovered from a man aged 40-50 years who had recovered from COVID-19.

The CDR3 DNA follows: TGTGCCAGTAGTAGGGGCGTGGCTGAAGCTTTCTTT. It specifies CASSRGVAEAFF. The chain has TRBV19 and TRBJ1-1, with D perhaps TRBD1 (5 bases). CDR1 is LNHDA, CDR2 SQIVND, per germline (reference sequence). The V gene lost 4 bases and the J gene lost 6 bases, with 9 bases spanning the gap. This CDR3 region has 12 residues.